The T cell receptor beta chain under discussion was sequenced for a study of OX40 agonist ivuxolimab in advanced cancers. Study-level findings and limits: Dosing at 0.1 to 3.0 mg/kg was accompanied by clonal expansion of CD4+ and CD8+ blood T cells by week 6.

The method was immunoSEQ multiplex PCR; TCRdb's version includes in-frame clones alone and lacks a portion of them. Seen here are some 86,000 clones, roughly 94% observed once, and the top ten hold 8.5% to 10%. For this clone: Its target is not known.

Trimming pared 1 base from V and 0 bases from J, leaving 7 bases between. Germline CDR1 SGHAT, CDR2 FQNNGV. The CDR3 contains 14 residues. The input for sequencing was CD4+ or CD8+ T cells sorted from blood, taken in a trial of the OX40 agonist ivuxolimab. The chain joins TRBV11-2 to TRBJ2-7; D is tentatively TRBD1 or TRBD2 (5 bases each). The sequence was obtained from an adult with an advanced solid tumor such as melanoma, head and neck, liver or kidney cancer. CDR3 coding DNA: TGTGCCAGCAGCTTAGCAGGGACCTCCTACGAGCAGTACTTC. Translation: CASSLAGTSYEQYF.